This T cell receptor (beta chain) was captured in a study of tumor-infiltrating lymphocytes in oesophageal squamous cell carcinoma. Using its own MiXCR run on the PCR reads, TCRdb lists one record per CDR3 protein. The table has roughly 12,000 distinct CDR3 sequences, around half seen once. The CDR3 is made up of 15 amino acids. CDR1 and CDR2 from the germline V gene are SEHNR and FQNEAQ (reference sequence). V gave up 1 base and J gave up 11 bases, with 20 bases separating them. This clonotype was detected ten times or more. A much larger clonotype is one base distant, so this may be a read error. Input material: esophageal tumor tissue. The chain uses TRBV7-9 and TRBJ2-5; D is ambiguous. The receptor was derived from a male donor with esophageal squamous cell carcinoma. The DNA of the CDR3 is TGTGCCAGCAGCTTAGGGCGGCAGGTTACGGGTGAGCAGTACTTC. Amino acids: CASSLGRQVTGEQYF.